This T cell receptor (beta chain) came from a study of identical twins. A universal primer binding site was introduced by template switching. The final cDNA contained unique molecular identifiers. One entry per CDR3 protein, called by TCRdb with MiXCR from the 5' RACE reads. Among 1.5 million to 2 million distinct CDR3 sequences listed, around a third were seen once. With respect to this clonotype: Its target is not known.

General study findings and limits: These conclusions were based on statistical analysis (cross-sectional, not following the same donors).

CDR1 is MNHNS, CDR2 SASEGT, per germline. The CDR3 contains 16 residues. The trim removed 1 base at V and 11 bases at J, leaving 16 bases unmatched. The rearrangement uses TRBV6-1 and TRBJ2-5; the match to TRBD2 covers 7 bases. The sequencing input was cord blood. The origin of this receptor is a newborn girl in good health. CDR3 DNA: TGTGCCAGCAGTGAAGAGGGAGGGAGGCCCTACAATGAGCAGTACTTC. Its protein product is CASSEEGGRPYNEQYF.